These 8 T cell receptor beta chains were all obtained from the same sample, sequenced in a study of breast tumors, draining lymph nodes, adjacent tissues. Samples came from axillary lymph nodes draining the breast cancer. TCRdb passed the multiplex PCR reads through MiXCR, listing each CDR3 protein once. Here the sample spans about 180,000 distinct CDR3 sequences, roughly a third being singletons. Specimen: axillary lymph node tissue. These receptors all come from a female donor with breast cancer. Some clones in this sample may be carry-over from other donors' samples.

This clonotype was counted at least ten times. CDR3 sequence reads: CASSDRKETQYF. CDR3 coding DNA: TGCGCCAGCAGTGATCGGAAAGAGACCCAGTACTTC. The rearrangement links TRBV10-2 to TRBJ2-5; the D is unclear. The CDR3 consists of 12 residues. The germline V and J ends were trimmed by 3 bases and 3 bases, with 5 bases remaining between them. The germline CDR1 and CDR2 sequences are WSHSY and SAAADI.

This clonotype was counted at least ten times. The chain links TRBV14 to TRBJ1-2; TRBD1 is a possible D gene (5 bases). CDR1 SGHDN and CDR2 FVKESK come from the germline V gene. V dropped 4 bases and J dropped 8 bases, with 17 bases sitting between them. This CDR3 comprises 14 residues. The CDR3 region is CASSRAGGAWGYTF. The CDR3 DNA follows: TGTGCCAGCAGCCGTGCTGGTGGGGCCTGGGGCTACACCTTC.

The chain couples TRBV7-9 to TRBJ1-4; perhaps TRBD1 as D (6 bases). Trimming removed 4 bases at V and 8 bases at J, with 17 bases between. The germline gives CDR1 SEHNR, CDR2 FQNEAQ (reference sequence). CDR3 length: 15 residues. For the CDR3, the DNA is TGTGCCAGCAGCTCCCTGGACGGGACAAAAGAAAAACTGTTTTTT. Protein product: CASSSLDGTKEKLFF.

A few counts support this clonotype. This chain joins TRBV28 and TRBJ2-5; TRBD2 agrees at 9 bases. V gave up 10 bases and J gave up 5 bases; unmatched junction bases: 11. The CDR3 runs 14 residues. Germline lookup yields CDR1 MDHEN and CDR2 SYDVKM. CDR3 residues: CATGRGGSGETQYF. The DNA of the CDR3 is TGTGCCACGGGGCGGGGGGGGAGTGGGGAGACCCAGTACTTC.

As regards this clonotype: This may be a read error: a much more frequent sequence differs by one nucleotide. V is TRBV5-6 and J is TRBJ1-3; D gene unclear. The CDR3 extends over 17 amino acids. Germline CDR1 reads SGHDT; CDR2 reads YYEEEE. As DNA, the CDR3 is TGTGCCAGCAGTTACCCGGACTCCGGGTTCGGTGGAAACGCCATATATTTT. Its translation: CASSYPDSGFGGNAIYF. Together with reference TRBV5-6 and TRBJ1-3, the CDR3 gives the full variable domain: DAGVTQSPTHLIKTRGQQVTLRCSPKSGHDTVSWYQQALGQGPQFIFQYYEEEERQRGNFPDRFSGHQFPNYSSELNVNALLLGDSALYLCASSYPDSGFGGNAIYFGEGSWLTVV.

This clonotype was observed many times. The V and J genes are TRBV27 and TRBJ2-7; D is ambiguous. V was trimmed by 4 bases and J by 6 bases, leaving 16 bases between them. This CDR3 is 14 amino acids long. The germline CDR1 and CDR2 sequences are MNHEY and SMNVEV (reference sequence). The CDR3 region has the DNA TGTGCCAGCAGTTCATCCAGGACGAGGCCCGAGCAGTACTTC. This codes for CASSSSRTRPEQYF.

At least ten counts were recorded for this clonotype. The chain couples TRBV14 to TRBJ1-2; unclear D gene. Germline-derived CDR1 and CDR2 are SGHDN and FVKESK. The CDR3 length is 16 residues. Trimming took off 0 bases at V and 6 bases at J, with 17 bases between the two ends. Written as DNA, the CDR3 is TGTGCCAGCAGCCAAGAAGTGGAGAGGATGAGAGATGGCTACACCTTC. It specifies CASSQEVERMRDGYTF.

The sample holds many counts of this clonotype. The genes are TRBV7-6 and TRBJ1-6; D might be TRBD1 (6 bases). Trimming shortened V by 1 base and J by 9 bases, and 16 bases separated the two germline ends. The CDR3 is 16 amino acids. The V gene's germline CDR1 is SGHVS and CDR2 FNYEAQ. The CDR3 region has the DNA TGTGCCAGCAGCTTAGGCGCGGGGGCTAAGTCTTCACCCCTCCACTTT. Translating it yields CASSLGAGAKSSPLHF.